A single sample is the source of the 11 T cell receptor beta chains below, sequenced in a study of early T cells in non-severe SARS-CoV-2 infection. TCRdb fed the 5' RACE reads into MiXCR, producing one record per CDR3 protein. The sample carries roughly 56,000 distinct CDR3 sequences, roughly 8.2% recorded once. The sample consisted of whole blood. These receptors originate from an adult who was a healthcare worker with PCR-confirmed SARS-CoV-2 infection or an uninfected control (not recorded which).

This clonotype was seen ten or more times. The CDR3 loop reads CSAPFGSGRDEQYF. The DNA of the CDR3 is TGCAGTGCTCCATTTGGGAGTGGGAGAGACGAGCAGTACTTC. The rearrangement joins TRBV20-1 to TRBJ2-7; D perhaps matches TRBD2 (5 bases). V lost 5 bases and J lost 5, with 19 bases in between. Germline assignment: CDR1 DFQATT and CDR2 SNEGSKA (reference sequence). The CDR3 consists of 14 residues.

The CDR3 reads CASITAWGLSYEQYF. CDR3 bases: TGTGCCAGCATTACCGCGTGGGGCCTCTCCTACGAGCAGTACTTC. The genes are TRBV21-1 and TRBJ2-7; TRBD1, the D gene given by the table, was not confirmed from the DNA. TRBV21-1 is a pseudogene locus. This CDR3 region has 15 residues.

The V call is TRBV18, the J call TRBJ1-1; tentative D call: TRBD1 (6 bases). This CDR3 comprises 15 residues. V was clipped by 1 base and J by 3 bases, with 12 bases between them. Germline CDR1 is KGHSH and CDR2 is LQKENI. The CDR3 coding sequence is TGTGCCAGCTCACCACGGTCGGGGGCGGACACTGAAGCTTTCTTT. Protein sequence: CASSPRSGADTEAFF.

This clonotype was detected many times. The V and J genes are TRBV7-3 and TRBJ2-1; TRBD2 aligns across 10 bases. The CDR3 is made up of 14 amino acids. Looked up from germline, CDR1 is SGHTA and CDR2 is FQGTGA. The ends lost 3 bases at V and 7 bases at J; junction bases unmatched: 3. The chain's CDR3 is CASSFTSGVNEQFF. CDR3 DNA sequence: TGTGCCAGCAGCTTTACTAGCGGGGTAAATGAGCAGTTCTTC.

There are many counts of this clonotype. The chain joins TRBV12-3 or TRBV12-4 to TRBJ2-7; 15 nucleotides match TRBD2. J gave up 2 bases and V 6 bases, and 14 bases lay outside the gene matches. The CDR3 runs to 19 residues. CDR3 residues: CASRQDGTSGGIPPYEQYF. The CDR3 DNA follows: TGTGCCAGCAGACAAGACGGGACTAGCGGGGGGATACCCCCCTACGAGCAGTACTTC.

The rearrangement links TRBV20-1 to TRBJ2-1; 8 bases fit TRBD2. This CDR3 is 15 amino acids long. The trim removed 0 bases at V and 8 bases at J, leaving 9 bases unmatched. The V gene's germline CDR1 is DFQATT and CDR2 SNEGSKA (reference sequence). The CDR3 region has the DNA TGCAGTGCTAGAGATGGGGGACTAGGAAGCTATGAGCAGTTCTTC. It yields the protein CSARDGGLGSYEQFF.

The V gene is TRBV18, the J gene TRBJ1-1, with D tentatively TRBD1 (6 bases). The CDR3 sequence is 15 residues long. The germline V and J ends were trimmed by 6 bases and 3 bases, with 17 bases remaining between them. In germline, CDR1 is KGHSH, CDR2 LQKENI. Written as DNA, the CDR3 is TGTGCCAGCTCCCCCGGTACAAGGGGGGACACTGAAGCTTTCTTT. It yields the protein CASSPGTRGDTEAFF.

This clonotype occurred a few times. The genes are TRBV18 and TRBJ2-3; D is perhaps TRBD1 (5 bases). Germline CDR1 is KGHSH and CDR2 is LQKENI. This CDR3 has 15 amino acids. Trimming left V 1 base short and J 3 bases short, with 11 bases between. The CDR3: CASSPRERGTDTQYF. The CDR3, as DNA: TGTGCCAGCTCACCACGGGAAAGGGGAACAGATACGCAGTATTTT.

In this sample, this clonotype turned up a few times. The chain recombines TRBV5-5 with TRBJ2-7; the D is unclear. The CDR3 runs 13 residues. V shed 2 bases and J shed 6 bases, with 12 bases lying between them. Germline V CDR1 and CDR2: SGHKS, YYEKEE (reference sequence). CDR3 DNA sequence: TGTGCCAGCAGCTTAGAAAGGAAACGCGAGCAGTACTTC. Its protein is CASSLERKREQYF.

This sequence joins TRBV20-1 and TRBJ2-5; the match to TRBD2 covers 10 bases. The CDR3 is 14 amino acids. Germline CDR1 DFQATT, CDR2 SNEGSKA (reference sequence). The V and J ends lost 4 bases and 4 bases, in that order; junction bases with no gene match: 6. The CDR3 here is CSATTERGGETQYF. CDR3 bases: TGCAGTGCTACAACGGAGCGGGGGGGAGAGACCCAGTACTTC.

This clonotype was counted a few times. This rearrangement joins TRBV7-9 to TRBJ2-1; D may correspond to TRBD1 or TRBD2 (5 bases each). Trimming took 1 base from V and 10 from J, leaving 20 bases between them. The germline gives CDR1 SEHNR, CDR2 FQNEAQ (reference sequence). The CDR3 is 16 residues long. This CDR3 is CASSLGGYSGGVEQFF. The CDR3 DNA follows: TGTGCCAGCAGCTTAGGCGGATATTCTGGGGGAGTCGAGCAGTTCTTC.